These 15 T cell receptor beta chains originate from one sample sequenced in a study of tumor and adjacent non-tumor tissue in lung cancer. Three rounds of nested PCR, following a modified ARM-PCR protocol, produced the TCRbeta library. TCRdb passed the multiplex PCR reads through MiXCR, listing each CDR3 protein once. Of tens of thousands of distinct CDR3 sequences in the sample, nearly 70% were seen once. The template was RNA from unsorted bulk tissue. More than 3 cm separated this lung sample from the edge of the tumor. Sequencing input: distant non-tumor lung tissue. The source is a woman between 50 and 59 years old with non-small cell lung cancer.

This clonotype appeared once. The junction does not match germline at one end; this may be a read error. V is TRBV29-1 and J is TRBJ2-6; D ambiguous. Per germline, CDR1 SQVTM and CDR2 ANQGSEA. This CDR3 contains 14 residues. As DNA, the CDR3 is TGCAGCGTTGAGGGTGTCTCTGGGGTCAACGTCATGACTTTC. Protein: CSVEGVSGVNVMTF.

This clonotype showed up many times. The chain combines TRBV20-1 with TRBJ1-1; D not resolved. Germline V gives CDR1 DFQATT, CDR2 SNEGSKA (reference sequence). V lost 2 bases and J lost 1, with 5 bases in between. This CDR3 is built from 12 residues. The CDR3, as DNA: TGCAGTGCTAGAACACCGAACACTGAAGCTTTCTTT. This sequence encodes CSARTPNTEAFF.

This clonotype was seen once. This sequence joins TRBV5-1 and TRBJ2-6; possibly TRBD1 for D (6 bases). The CDR3 is 15 residues long. V lost 6 bases to trimming and J lost 4 bases, with 14 bases between them. CDR1 is SGHRS and CDR2 is YFSETQ in the germline V gene. Here the CDR3 reads CASTQGTPGANVLTF. The DNA for the CDR3 is TGCGCCAGCACCCAGGGGACGCCCGGGGCCAACGTCCTGACTTTC. The variable domain in full, completed from reference TRBV5-1 and TRBJ2-6, reads KAGVTQTPRYLIKTRGQQVTLSCSPISGHRSVSWYQQTPGQGLQFLFEYFSETQRNKGNFPGRFSGRQFSNSRSEMNVSTLELGDSALYLCASTQGTPGANVLTFGAGSRLTVL.

This clonotype was recorded many times. The J gene is TRBJ2-2, the V gene TRBV5-6, with 7 bases identical to TRBD1. The CDR3 is made up of 13 amino acids. Germline CDR1 is SGHDT and CDR2 is YYEEEE. V shed 4 bases and J 4 bases; nucleotides not matched to a gene: 1. CDR3 sequence (DNA): TGTGCCAGCAGCCCAGGGGGCACCGGGGAGCTGTTTTTT. It encodes CASSPGGTGELFF.

This clonotype was counted a single time. V is TRBV6-2 or TRBV6-3 and J is TRBJ1-2; a possible D gene is TRBD1 (5 bases). This CDR3 comprises 14 residues. Germline assignment: CDR1 MNHEY and CDR2 SVGEGT. The V end was cut by 6 bases, the J end by 6 bases, with 17 bases between. This CDR3 reads CASSRRQMQDGYTF. The CDR3 coding sequence is TGTGCCAGCAGCCGCCGACAGATGCAGGATGGCTACACCTTC.

About this clonotype: The junction differs from germline at one of its ends, possibly a read error. J is TRBJ2-1 and V is TRBV14; 12 nucleotides match TRBD2. The CDR3 loop spans 17 amino acids. CDR1 SGHDN and CDR2 FVKESK come from the germline V gene. CDR3 nucleotide sequence: TGTGCCAGCAGCCAGTACTCTAGCGGGAGGGAAGACAATGAGCATTTCTTC. Its protein product is CASSQYSSGREDNEHFF.

As regards this clonotype: Germline and junction disagree at one end, which may indicate a read error. This chain links TRBV29-1 with TRBJ2-7; TRBD1 aligns across 10 bases. The CDR3 is made up of 13 amino acids. Germline V gene lookup returns CDR1 SQVTM and CDR2 ANQGSEA. This CDR3 reads CSVGGQGSDEQYF. Written as DNA, the CDR3 is TGCAGCGTTGGGGGACAGGGGTCTGACGAGCAGTATTTC.

This clonotype was detected only a few times. This sequence may be a read error, since a much larger clone differs from it by one base. The chain employs TRBV29-1 and TRBJ2-3, with a possible D match to TRBD2 (5 bases). The CDR3 sequence is 14 residues long. Germline V CDR1 and CDR2: SQVTM, ANQGSEA. Trimming stripped 3 bases from V and 2 bases from J, with 12 bases between. The CDR3 nucleotides read TGCAGCGTTGATTTGGGGAGAGCCACAGATACGCAGTATTTT. Its translation: CSVDLGRATDTQYF.

The CDR3 sequence: CSVISARGPYEQYF. CDR3 nucleotide sequence: TGCAGCGTTATATCAGCGAGAGGACCCTACGAGCAGTACTTC. V gene TRBV29-1 combines with J gene TRBJ2-7, with D hard to call. The CDR3 contains 14 residues. V lost 5 bases and J 2 bases, leaving 16 bases between the germline ends. Looked up from germline, CDR1 is SQVTM and CDR2 is ANQGSEA.

To note about this clonotype: Since the CDR3 does not end with the conserved phenylalanine or tryptophan, this likely comes from a read error. The V and J genes are TRBV20-1 and TRBJ2-7; D gene uncertain. The CDR3 has 12 residues. The germline V gene encodes CDR1 DFQATT and CDR2 SNEGSKA (reference sequence). Written as DNA, the CDR3 is TGCAGTGCGAGAGGCATCAACTACGAGCAGTACATC. Amino acid sequence: CSARGINYEQYI.

The chain links TRBV11-2 to TRBJ2-5; D perhaps matches TRBD2 (8 bases). Trimming shortened V by 5 bases and J by 5 bases, and 15 bases separated the two germline ends. The CDR3 is 14 amino acids. CDR1 SGHAT and CDR2 FQNNGV come from the germline V gene. Here the CDR3 DNA reads TGTGCCAGCAGCACTATAGCGGGACAGGAGACCCAGTACTTC. Residues: CASSTIAGQETQYF. Combining the CDR3 with reference TRBV11-2 and TRBJ2-5 gives the whole variable domain EAGVAQSPRYKIIEKRQSVAFWCNPISGHATLYWYQQILGQGPKLLIQFQNNGVVDDSQLPKDRFSAERLKGVDSTLKIQPAKLEDSAVYLCASSTIAGQETQYFGPGTRLLVL.

This clonotype was seen once. This chain connects TRBV12-3 or TRBV12-4 to TRBJ2-2; TRBD2 matches at 11 bases. This CDR3 spans 17 amino acids. After removal of 6 bases from V and 5 bases from J, the junction contained 11 bases not matched to a gene. CDR3 residues: CASRPLTSGSGTGELFF. The DNA of the CDR3 is TGTGCCAGCAGACCGCTAACTAGCGGGAGTGGGACCGGGGAGCTGTTTTTT.

This clonotype was seen at least ten times. This sequence joins TRBV11-2 and TRBJ2-3; D gene ambiguous. Germline CDR1 is SGHAT and CDR2 is FQNNGV. Trimming took 5 bases from V and 4 from J, leaving 13 bases between them. The CDR3 length is 14 residues. CDR3 coding DNA: TGTGCCAGCAGCCTAACCCGAGTCGCAGATACGCAGTATTTT. It is translated as CASSLTRVADTQYF.

On this clonotype itself: A much larger clone differs from this one at a single base, so this may be a read error. This rearrangement joins TRBV6-1 to TRBJ1-1; D unresolved. Trimming took 2 bases from V and 5 from J, leaving 15 bases between them. This CDR3 has 15 amino acids. Germline CDR1 is MNHNS and CDR2 is SASEGT. The CDR3 region has the DNA TGTGCCAGCAGTGAACTGGCGGGCCTGGGTACTGAAGCTTTCTTT. Translation gives CASSELAGLGTEAFF.

For this clonotype: A junction boundary mismatches the germline segment, possibly from a read error. The chain links TRBV6-1 to TRBJ2-7; D is possibly TRBD2 (6 bases). The germline V gene encodes CDR1 MNHNS and CDR2 SASEGT. The CDR3 is made up of 13 amino acids. CDR3 sequence (DNA): TGTGCCAGCAGTGAGGTCGGGGGTCGCGGGCAGTATTTC. It translates to CASSEVGGRGQYF.